This T cell receptor (beta chain) was identified during a study of T cell responses to AZD1222 COVID-19 vaccine (dated by TCRdb to the early 2020s). Regarding the complete study: AZD1222 recipients whose second dose came at about 4 weeks and those whose second dose came at about 12 weeks were combined into one group, since spike-specific TCR depth and breadth did not differ between the two schedules. Trial participants were enrolled by age into subgroups of 18-55, 56-69 and 70-plus years, and approximately 150, 30 and 60 TCR-sequenced participants, respectively, were included in these subgroups. TCR sequencing was performed for over 230 trial participants, of whom about 200 were given two doses of AZD1222 and around 26 were given two doses of MenACWY control vaccine. The paper as a whole reports these results and caveats: After two AZD1222 doses, both the breadth and the depth of spike-specific TCRs were significantly higher than at day 0 and than in MenACWY recipients. Epitopes outside the regions mutated in the B.1.351 and B.1.1.7 variants were reportedly recognized by nearly half of the unique spike-specific TCRs. No day 14 peak-response samples were available, so repertoires were characterized only after the peak T cell response. Conclusions about previously exposed vaccinees are limited because only 5 or 6 AZD1222 recipients were SARS-CoV-2 seropositive at baseline. Participants were mostly white British and included more females than males, and it was suggested by the authors that clonal diversity may have been underestimated. The 56-69-year group was small, and its depth increase did not reach significance, likely because of low power. Vaccine-associated CD4 TCRs spanned the whole spike protein, with dominant responses in regions 160-218 and 743-854.

This sample's time point label indicates: baseline before first vaccination. Vaccinee samples came from UK trials COV001 and COV002, including a single-blind randomized controlled phase 2/3 trial of AZD1222 (ChAdOx1 nCoV-19) in healthy adults. Trial participant PBMC samples were collected at day 0 and day 28 after the second dose for TCRbeta chain sequencing. The CDR3 regions of human TCRbeta chains were subjected to immunosequencing. In the original analysis: Repertoire TCRs were checked for matches against a reference library of SARS-CoV-2-specific TCRs that had been generated using the MIRA antigen-specificity platform. Breadth was defined as the fraction of unique TCRs that were SARS-CoV-2-associated, and depth was defined as the fraction of total T cells that were SARS-CoV-2-associated. Using the MIRA data, each spike-specific TCR was assigned both to the spike region to which the TCR was reactive and to a CD4 or CD8 class. Log10-transformed breadth and depth values were compared by one-way ANOVA with Sidak's multiple comparisons tests. In TCRdb, the immuneACCESS table is reduced to in-frame sequences with V and J assigned. These tables do not hold every clone; where another copy was compared, an unresolved V gene accounts for under half, and the others remain unexplained. V, J and clone size are taken as reported in that table, and D and trimming were inferred from the DNA itself. The sample has roughly 150,000 clones on record, 90% of them singletons. In total, the top ten clones hold 1.5% to 2% of the sample.

The CDR3 numbers 18 residues from cysteine through phenylalanine. The kept DNA is CDR3 alone, 54 bases in frame from the first base. Trimming removed 1 base from V and 0 bases from J, leaving 17 bases between the germline ends. The germline V gene yields SGHVS for CDR1 and FNYEAQ for CDR2. A note on this clone: Its specific antigen is unknown. It has no much larger one-base neighbor in the sample; base qualities were not kept.

This clonotype was obtained from an adult in good health. This specimen was peripheral blood, taken on day 0 of AZD1222 vaccination. The rearranged segments are TRBV7-6 and TRBJ2-3, with a tentative D gene TRBD2 over 6 matching bases. The DNA is TGTGCCAGCAGCTTAGACAAAAGGAGGGAATTTAGCACAGATACGCAGTATTTT. Translated, it gives CASSLDKRREFSTDTQYF.